This is a list of T cell receptor beta chains from one sample in a study of CD8 T cells in Susac syndrome. TCRdb re-derived calls from the immunoSEQ multiplex PCR reads in MiXCR, one entry per CDR3 protein. The table records about 19,000 distinct CDR3 sequences, around 95% of them present only once. The material sequenced was CD8+ T cells from PBMCs. The receptors come from a human donor in good health. CDR3s include the opening cysteine and the closing phenylalanine or tryptophan. The order of the fields is J gene, V gene, D gene, clone size, CDR3 protein, CDR3 DNA. The D gene is left open where the match is weak. The size field is filled for only some rows; it gives once, few, many or a size class.

J gene: TRBJ2-7
V gene: TRBV2
D gene: -
clone size: -
CDR3 protein: CASSETGSYEQYF
CDR3 DNA: TGTGCCAGCAGTGAGACAGGCTCGTACGAGCAGTACTTC

J gene: TRBJ1-2
V gene: TRBV15
D gene: -
clone size: -
CDR3 protein: CATSRDRTGYGYTF
CDR3 DNA: TGTGCCACCAGCAGAGATCGAACAGGGTACGGCTACACCTTC

J gene: TRBJ2-1
V gene: TRBV15
D gene: TRBD2
clone size: -
CDR3 protein: CATRGGSSYNEQFF
CDR3 DNA: TGTGCCACCCGGGGCGGGAGCTCCTACAATGAGCAGTTCTTC

J gene: TRBJ1-1
V gene: TRBV24-1
D gene: -
clone size: -
CDR3 protein: CATSRDFF
CDR3 DNA: TGTGCCACCAGCCGCGATTTCTTT

J gene: TRBJ2-2
V gene: TRBV4-3
D gene: -
clone size: -
CDR3 protein: CASSQVYGGGTGELFF
CDR3 DNA: TGCGCCAGCAGCCAAGTCTACGGGGGAGGCACCGGGGAGCTGTTTTTT

J gene: TRBJ1-5
V gene: TRBV2
D gene: TRBD1
clone size: -
CDR3 protein: CASSEYRGSQPQHF
CDR3 DNA: TGTGCCAGCAGTGAATACAGGGGGTCTCAGCCCCAGCATTTT

J gene: TRBJ2-1
V gene: TRBV9
D gene: TRBD2
clone size: -
CDR3 protein: CASAGWSGIAYNEQFF
CDR3 DNA: TGTGCCAGCGCCGGGTGGAGCGGGATCGCCTACAATGAGCAGTTCTTC

J gene: TRBJ1-1
V gene: TRBV5-1
D gene: -
clone size: -
CDR3 protein: CASSFSWGTEAFF
CDR3 DNA: TGCGCCAGCAGCTTCAGCTGGGGCACTGAAGCTTTCTTT

J gene: TRBJ2-6
V gene: TRBV7-3
D gene: -
clone size: -
CDR3 protein: CASSLDFGVGTSSGANVLTF
CDR3 DNA: TGTGCCAGCAGCTTAGACTTCGGGGTTGGAACCAGCTCTGGGGCCAACGTCCTGACTTTC

J gene: TRBJ2-1
V gene: TRBV2
D gene: TRBD1
clone size: -
CDR3 protein: CASSEAPGQGSNEQFF
CDR3 DNA: TGTGCCAGCAGTGAAGCCCCGGGACAGGGGAGTAATGAGCAGTTCTTC

J gene: TRBJ2-1
V gene: TRBV3-1
D gene: TRBD2
clone size: -
CDR3 protein: CASSQGTSGRVGEQFF
CDR3 DNA: TGTGCCAGCAGCCAAGGGACTAGCGGGAGGGTAGGTGAGCAGTTCTTC

J gene: TRBJ2-1
V gene: TRBV28
D gene: TRBD1
clone size: -
CDR3 protein: CASSRDREVARYSYNEQFF
CDR3 DNA: TGTGCCAGCAGCCGGGACAGGGAGGTGGCGCGATACTCCTACAATGAGCAGTTCTTC

J gene: TRBJ2-1
V gene: TRBV4-3
D gene: -
clone size: once
CDR3 protein: CASSQDGGTKSYNEQFF
CDR3 DNA: TGCGCCAGCAGCCAAGATGGTGGGACAAAATCCTACAATGAGCAGTTCTTC

J gene: TRBJ2-7
V gene: TRBV28
D gene: TRBD2
clone size: -
CDR3 protein: CASSLAGLSYEQYF
CDR3 DNA: TGTGCCAGCAGTCTTGCGGGACTATCCTACGAGCAGTACTTC

J gene: TRBJ2-1
V gene: TRBV29-1
D gene: -
clone size: -
CDR3 protein: CSVEYNEQFF
CDR3 DNA: TGCAGCGTTGAATACAATGAGCAGTTCTTC

J gene: TRBJ2-1
V gene: TRBV6-2/TRBV6-3
D gene: TRBD2
clone size: once
CDR3 protein: CASSYGLAGEGSNEQFF
CDR3 DNA: TGTGCCAGCAGTTACGGGCTAGCGGGAGAGGGGTCCAATGAGCAGTTCTTC

J gene: TRBJ2-3
V gene: TRBV5-4
D gene: -
clone size: -
CDR3 protein: CASSLISPTDTQYF
CDR3 DNA: TGTGCCAGCAGCTTGATTTCCCCCACAGATACGCAGTATTTT

J gene: TRBJ1-5
V gene: TRBV28
D gene: -
clone size: -
CDR3 protein: CASSIPGTSNQPQHF
CDR3 DNA: TGTGCCAGCAGTATACCCGGGACTAGCAATCAGCCCCAGCATTTT

J gene: TRBJ2-7
V gene: TRBV2
D gene: TRBD2
clone size: -
CDR3 protein: CAGGRRESFEQYF
CDR3 DNA: TGTGCCGGTGGCCGGCGGGAGAGCTTCGAGCAGTACTTC

J gene: TRBJ2-3
V gene: TRBV12-3/TRBV12-4
D gene: -
clone size: -
CDR3 protein: CASSLGDFSTDTQYF
CDR3 DNA: TGTGCCAGCAGTTTGGGGGACTTTAGCACAGATACGCAGTATTTT

J gene: TRBJ2-1
V gene: TRBV28
D gene: -
clone size: -
CDR3 protein: CASTWGDSSYNEQFF
CDR3 DNA: TGTGCCAGCACATGGGGGGATAGCTCCTACAATGAGCAGTTCTTC

J gene: TRBJ2-3
V gene: TRBV5-6
D gene: TRBD1
clone size: -
CDR3 protein: CASSFGDRELDTQYF
CDR3 DNA: TGTGCCAGCAGCTTCGGGGACAGGGAGTTAGATACGCAGTATTTT

J gene: TRBJ1-4
V gene: TRBV30
D gene: -
clone size: -
CDR3 protein: CAWNTGTPFATNEKLFF
CDR3 DNA: TGTGCCTGGAACACCGGGACACCTTTTGCAACTAATGAAAAACTGTTTTTT

J gene: TRBJ2-1
V gene: TRBV24-1
D gene: -
clone size: -
CDR3 protein: CATRDYSYNEQFF
CDR3 DNA: TGTGCCACCAGGGACTATTCCTACAATGAGCAGTTCTTC

J gene: TRBJ2-5
V gene: TRBV7-2
D gene: TRBD2
clone size: -
CDR3 protein: CASSLGTSGQETQYF
CDR3 DNA: TGTGCCAGCAGCCTAGGGACTAGCGGGCAAGAGACCCAGTACTTC

J gene: TRBJ2-2
V gene: TRBV7-7
D gene: -
clone size: -
CDR3 protein: CASSLDSEPGDPRGTGELFF
CDR3 DNA: TGTGCCAGCAGCTTAGACTCCGAGCCAGGAGACCCGAGGGGCACCGGGGAGCTGTTTTTT

J gene: TRBJ2-1
V gene: TRBV19
D gene: TRBD1
clone size: -
CDR3 protein: CASSMDRGYNEQFF
CDR3 DNA: TGTGCCAGTAGTATGGACAGGGGCTACAATGAGCAGTTCTTC

J gene: TRBJ2-7
V gene: TRBV12-3/TRBV12-4
D gene: TRBD2
clone size: -
CDR3 protein: CASSLTSGKDEQYF
CDR3 DNA: TGTGCCAGCAGTTTGACTAGCGGGAAAGACGAGCAGTACTTC

J gene: TRBJ2-7
V gene: TRBV3-1
D gene: TRBD2
clone size: -
CDR3 protein: CASSQDRTSGRYEQYF
CDR3 DNA: TGTGCCAGCAGCCAAGATAGGACTAGCGGGAGGTACGAGCAGTACTTC

J gene: TRBJ1-6
V gene: TRBV28
D gene: -
clone size: -
CDR3 protein: CAGQGLGSPLHF
CDR3 DNA: TGTGCCGGCCAGGGTTTGGGTTCACCCCTCCACTTT

J gene: TRBJ2-5
V gene: TRBV6-2/TRBV6-3
D gene: TRBD2
clone size: -
CDR3 protein: CASSYVGLATETQYF
CDR3 DNA: TGTGCCAGCAGTTACGTGGGACTAGCGACGGAGACCCAGTACTTC

J gene: TRBJ2-4
V gene: TRBV12-3/TRBV12-4
D gene: -
clone size: -
CDR3 protein: CASSALDRFWIQYF
CDR3 DNA: TGTGCCAGCAGTGCCCTCGACAGATTTTGGATTCAGTACTTC

J gene: TRBJ2-7
V gene: TRBV7-2
D gene: -
clone size: -
CDR3 protein: CASSQNPNYEQYF
CDR3 DNA: TGTGCCAGCAGCCAAAACCCAAACTACGAGCAGTACTTC

J gene: TRBJ2-3
V gene: TRBV2
D gene: -
clone size: -
CDR3 protein: CASSEALGGNTDTQYF
CDR3 DNA: TGTGCCAGCAGTGAAGCGCTTGGCGGGAATACAGATACGCAGTATTTT

J gene: TRBJ1-4
V gene: TRBV7-9
D gene: -
clone size: -
CDR3 protein: CASSPRDGLREKLFF
CDR3 DNA: TGTGCCAGCAGTCCCCGGGACGGCCTGAGAGAAAAACTGTTTTTT

J gene: TRBJ2-5
V gene: TRBV3-1
D gene: TRBD1
clone size: once
CDR3 protein: CASSLNRGETQYF
CDR3 DNA: TGTGCCAGCAGCCTTAACAGGGGAGAGACCCAGTACTTC

J gene: TRBJ2-5
V gene: TRBV7-9
D gene: TRBD1
clone size: -
CDR3 protein: CASSPAGGETQYF
CDR3 DNA: TGTGCCAGCAGCCCCGCAGGGGGAGAGACCCAGTACTTC

J gene: TRBJ1-5
V gene: TRBV19
D gene: -
clone size: -
CDR3 protein: CASSIRDSNQPQHF
CDR3 DNA: TGTGCCAGTAGTATAAGAGATAGCAATCAGCCCCAGCATTTT

J gene: TRBJ2-2
V gene: TRBV9
D gene: -
clone size: -
CDR3 protein: CASSVFRAGEELFF
CDR3 DNA: TGTGCCAGCAGCGTGTTCCGGGCCGGTGAGGAGCTGTTTTTT

J gene: TRBJ2-2
V gene: TRBV7-9
D gene: TRBD2
clone size: -
CDR3 protein: CASSYRGTSGALTGELFF
CDR3 DNA: TGTGCCAGCAGCTACCGAGGGACTAGCGGGGCACTTACCGGGGAGCTGTTTTTT

J gene: TRBJ2-1
V gene: TRBV19
D gene: -
clone size: -
CDR3 protein: CASRVAETYNEQFF
CDR3 DNA: TGTGCCAGTAGAGTAGCGGAGACCTACAATGAGCAGTTCTTC

J gene: TRBJ2-7
V gene: TRBV10-3
D gene: TRBD2
clone size: once
CDR3 protein: CAISDGGAYEQYF
CDR3 DNA: TGTGCCATCAGTGACGGGGGGGCTTACGAGCAGTACTTC

J gene: TRBJ2-1
V gene: TRBV5-4
D gene: -
clone size: -
CDR3 protein: CASSLWEPSRDEQFF
CDR3 DNA: TGTGCCAGCAGCTTGTGGGAACCCTCCAGGGACGAGCAGTTCTTC

J gene: TRBJ2-3
V gene: TRBV19
D gene: TRBD1
clone size: -
CDR3 protein: CASSVGWTGGIDTQYF
CDR3 DNA: TGTGCCAGTAGTGTTGGTTGGACAGGGGGCATAGATACGCAGTATTTT

J gene: TRBJ2-7
V gene: TRBV27
D gene: TRBD2
clone size: -
CDR3 protein: CASGGGYEQYF
CDR3 DNA: TGTGCCAGCGGGGGGGGGTACGAGCAGTACTTC

J gene: TRBJ2-5
V gene: TRBV27
D gene: -
clone size: -
CDR3 protein: CASSPTPGFQETQYF
CDR3 DNA: TGTGCCAGCAGTCCGACACCGGGCTTTCAAGAGACCCAGTACTTC

J gene: TRBJ1-2
V gene: TRBV5-6
D gene: -
clone size: -
CDR3 protein: CASSLDSNYGYTF
CDR3 DNA: TGTGCCAGCAGCTTGGACAGTAACTATGGCTACACCTTC

J gene: TRBJ2-7
V gene: TRBV19
D gene: TRBD1
clone size: -
CDR3 protein: CASSIPGQGLYEQYF
CDR3 DNA: TGTGCCAGTAGTATACCGGGACAGGGGCTGTACGAGCAGTACTTC

J gene: TRBJ1-5
V gene: TRBV28
D gene: -
clone size: -
CDR3 protein: CASAEERTVLNQPQHF
CDR3 DNA: TGTGCCAGCGCTGAGGAACGGACGGTTCTCAATCAGCCCCAGCATTTT

J gene: TRBJ2-1
V gene: TRBV7-9
D gene: -
clone size: -
CDR3 protein: CASSSEGSYNEQFF
CDR3 DNA: TGTGCCAGCAGCTCGGAGGGATCTTACAATGAGCAGTTCTTC

J gene: TRBJ2-1
V gene: TRBV27
D gene: TRBD1
clone size: -
CDR3 protein: CASSSSVGTVYNEQFF
CDR3 DNA: TGTGCCAGCAGTTCCTCGGTCGGGACAGTCTACAATGAGCAGTTCTTC

J gene: TRBJ2-2
V gene: TRBV15
D gene: -
clone size: -
CDR3 protein: CATSVRDQNTGELFF
CDR3 DNA: TGTGCCACCAGCGTCCGGGACCAAAACACCGGGGAGCTGTTTTTT

J gene: TRBJ1-3
V gene: TRBV2
D gene: -
clone size: once
CDR3 protein: CASSEGTEGYGNTIYF
CDR3 DNA: TGTGCCAGCAGTGAGGGGACGGAGGGTTACGGAAACACCATATATTTT